This record covers a single T cell receptor beta chain. An input of about 0.5 to 1 ug of RNA was subjected to reverse transcription using random hexamers. Across 54 Vbeta and 13 Jbeta, TCR beta CDR3 was amplified with immunoSEQ multiplex PCR. TCRdb used MiXCR to reprocess the immunoSEQ multiplex PCR reads, holding one entry per CDR3 protein. The table shows about 200,000 distinct CDR3 sequences, with 95% occurring only once. This entry is derived from a study of CD8 T cells in Susac syndrome. Germline CDR1 and CDR2: LGHDT and YNNKEL (reference sequence). V lost 8 bases to trimming and J lost 2 bases, with 13 bases between them. The CDR3 totals 14 residues. From blood CD8+ and CD4+ T cells, TCR beta sequences were generated. In contrast to the negatively isolated CD8+ and CD4+ T cells, TEMRA cells were FACS-enriched.

The sequencing sample was made of CD4+ T cells from PBMCs. V gene TRBV3-1 combines with J gene TRBJ2-1, with unresolved D. The origin of this receptor is a human donor in good health. This CDR3 is CASAPVPAYNEQFF. The DNA for the CDR3 is TGTGCCAGCGCGCCCGTACCGGCCTACAATGAGCAGTTCTTC.